This record looks at one T cell receptor beta chain sequence and its context. No antigen is known for it. The entry originates in a study of vaccination effects on CD4 cells after COVID-19. With 4 bases clipped from V and 6 bases from J, the junction kept 4 bases outside the gene matches. This CDR3 has 15 amino acids. Germline CDR1 is LGHDT and CDR2 is YNNKEL (reference sequence). Repertoires were generated with immunoSEQ multiplex PCR, while TCRdb's copy carries only in-frame clones and drops some. The sample holds almost 30,000 clones, 74% seen once. Expansion of antigen-specific CD4+ T cells with viral peptide pools was carried out by the ViraFEST assay before sequencing. With roughly 9 days of culture completed, CD4+ T cells were isolated. Subjects were given two BNT162b2 or mRNA-1273 vaccine doses.

The V gene is TRBV3-1 (or the pseudogene TRBV3-2), the J gene TRBJ2-1; 12 bases are shared with TRBD2. The starting material was CD4+ T cells from PBMCs cultured with HCoV-OC43 spike peptides, obtained after COVID-19 vaccination. Indicated subset: HCoV-OC43 spike overlapping peptide pool stimulation. This clonotype was sampled from a human donor who received a COVID-19 vaccine. The DNA of the CDR3 is TGTGCCAGCAGCCGACTAGCGGGAGCGGGCAATGAGCAGTTCTTC. Protein sequence: CASSRLAGAGNEQFF.